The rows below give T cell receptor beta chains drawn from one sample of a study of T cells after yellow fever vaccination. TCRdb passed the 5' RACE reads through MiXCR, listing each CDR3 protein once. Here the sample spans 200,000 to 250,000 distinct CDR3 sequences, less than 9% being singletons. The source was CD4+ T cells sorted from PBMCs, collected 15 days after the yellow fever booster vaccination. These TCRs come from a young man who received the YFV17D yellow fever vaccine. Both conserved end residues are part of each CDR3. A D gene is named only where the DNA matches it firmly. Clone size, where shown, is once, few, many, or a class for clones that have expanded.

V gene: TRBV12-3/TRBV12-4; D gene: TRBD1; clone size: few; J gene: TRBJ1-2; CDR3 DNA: TGTGCCAGCAGCAATGGGACAGGGGATAGCTATGGCTACACCTTC; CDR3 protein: CASSNGTGDSYGYTF
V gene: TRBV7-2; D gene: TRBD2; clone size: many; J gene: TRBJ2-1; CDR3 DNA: TGTGCCAGCAGCACCCAAGCGGGAGGGGTCTACAATGAGCAGTTCTTC; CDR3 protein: CASSTQAGGVYNEQFF
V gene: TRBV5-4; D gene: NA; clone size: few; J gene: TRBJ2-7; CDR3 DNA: TGTGCCAGCAGCTCGCGACTGGCGCTTTCCTACGAGCAGTACTTC; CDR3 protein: CASSSRLALSYEQYF
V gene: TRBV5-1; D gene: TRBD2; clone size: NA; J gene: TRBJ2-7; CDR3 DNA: TGCGCCAGCAGCGCTAGCGGGAGTAACGAGCAGTACTTC; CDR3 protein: CASSASGSNEQYF
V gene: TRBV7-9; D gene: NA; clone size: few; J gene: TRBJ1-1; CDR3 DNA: TGTGCCAGCAGCTTAGTCGGTTTAGGGATTGAAGCTTTCTTT; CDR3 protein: CASSLVGLGIEAFF
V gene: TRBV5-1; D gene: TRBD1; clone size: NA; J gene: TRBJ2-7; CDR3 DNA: TGCGCCAGCAGCAAGGACAGGGTCTACGAGCAGTACTTC; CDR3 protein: CASSKDRVYEQYF
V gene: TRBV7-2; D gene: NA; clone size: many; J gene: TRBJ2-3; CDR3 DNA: TGTGCCAGCAGCTTAGAAAGAACTATACATACGCAGTATTTT; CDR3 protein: CASSLERTIHTQYF
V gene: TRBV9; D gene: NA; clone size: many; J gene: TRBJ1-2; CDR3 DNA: TGTGCCAGCAGTCAGTTCCCGAGCTATGGCTACACCTTC; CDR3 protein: CASSQFPSYGYTF
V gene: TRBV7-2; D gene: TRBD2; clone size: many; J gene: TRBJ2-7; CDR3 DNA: TGTGCCAGCAGCTTAGAAGCGGGAGGGTCGACCTACGAGCAGTACTTC; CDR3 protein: CASSLEAGGSTYEQYF
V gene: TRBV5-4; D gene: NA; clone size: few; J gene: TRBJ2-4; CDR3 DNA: TGTGCCAGCAGCTTGAATGGGGGGAGCCGTATTCAGTACTTC; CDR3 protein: CASSLNGGSRIQYF
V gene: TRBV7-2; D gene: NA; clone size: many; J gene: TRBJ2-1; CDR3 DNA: TGTGCCAGCAGCCTTACGATCACCTACAATGAGCAGTTCTTC; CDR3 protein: CASSLTITYNEQFF
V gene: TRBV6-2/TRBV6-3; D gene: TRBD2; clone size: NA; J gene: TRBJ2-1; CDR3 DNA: TGTGCCAGCAGTTACCGGACTAGCGAAATCTACAATGAGCAGTTCTTC; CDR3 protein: CASSYRTSEIYNEQFF
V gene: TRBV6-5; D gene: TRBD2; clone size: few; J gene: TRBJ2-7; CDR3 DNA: TGTGCCAGCAGTTATGCAGCGGGAGTACACGAGCAGTACTTC; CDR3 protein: CASSYAAGVHEQYF
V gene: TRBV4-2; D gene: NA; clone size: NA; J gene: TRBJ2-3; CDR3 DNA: TGTGCCAGCAGCCAAGAAGGTAGCACAGATACGCAGTATTTT; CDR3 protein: CASSQEGSTDTQYF
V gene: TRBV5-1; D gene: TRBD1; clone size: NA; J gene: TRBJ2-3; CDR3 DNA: TGCGCCAGCAGCCGAAAGACAGGGCCGACAGATACGCAGTATTTT; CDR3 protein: CASSRKTGPTDTQYF
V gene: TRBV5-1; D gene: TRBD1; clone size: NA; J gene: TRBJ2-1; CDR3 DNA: TGCGCCAGCAGCCCCGGACAGGGTAAGGATGAGCAGTTCTTC; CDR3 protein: CASSPGQGKDEQFF
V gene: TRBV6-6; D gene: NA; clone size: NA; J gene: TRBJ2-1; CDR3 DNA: TGTGCCAGCGGCGATGAACAACAAAATGAGCAGTTCTTC; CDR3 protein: CASGDEQQNEQFF
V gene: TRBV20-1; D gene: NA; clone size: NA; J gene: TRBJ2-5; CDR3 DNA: TGCAGTGCAACGAGGGACCAAGAGACCCAGTACTTC; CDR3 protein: CSATRDQETQYF
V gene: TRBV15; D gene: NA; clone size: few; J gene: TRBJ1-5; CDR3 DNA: TGTGCCACCAGCAGTGGGTTTCAGCCCCAGCATTTT; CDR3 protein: CATSSGFQPQHF
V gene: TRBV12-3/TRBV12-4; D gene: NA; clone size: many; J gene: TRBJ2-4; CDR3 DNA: TGTGCCAGCAGTCCACAAAACATTCAGTACTTC; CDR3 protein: CASSPQNIQYF
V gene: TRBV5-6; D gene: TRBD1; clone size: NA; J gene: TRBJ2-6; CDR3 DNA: TGTGCCAGCAGCGGCCTGGACAGGGTCAGCTCTGGGGCCAACGTCCTGACTTTC; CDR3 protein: CASSGLDRVSSGANVLTF
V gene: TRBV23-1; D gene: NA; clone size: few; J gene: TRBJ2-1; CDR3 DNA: TGCGCCAGCAGTCGGTCGGAAAAGGGGCTGAGGGAGCAGTTCTTC; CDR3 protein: CASSRSEKGLREQFF
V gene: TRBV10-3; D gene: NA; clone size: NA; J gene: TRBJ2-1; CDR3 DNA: TGTGCCATCAGCGAGAGTTTAGGGCTCAATGAGCAGTTCTTC; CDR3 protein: CAISESLGLNEQFF
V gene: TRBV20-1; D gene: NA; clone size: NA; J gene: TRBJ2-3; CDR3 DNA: TGCAGTGCTAGAGGGGATGGAGATACGCAGTATTTT; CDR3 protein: CSARGDGDTQYF
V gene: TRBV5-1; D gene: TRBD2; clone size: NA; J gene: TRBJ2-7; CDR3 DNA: TGCGCCAGCAGCTTTGGCGGGAGGCCGTCCGAGCAGTACTTC; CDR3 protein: CASSFGGRPSEQYF
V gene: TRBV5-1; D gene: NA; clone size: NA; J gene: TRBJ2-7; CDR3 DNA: TGCGCCAGCAGCTTGGCCGCCGTTGGCACCAGCAAGTACTTC; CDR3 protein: CASSLAAVGTSKYF
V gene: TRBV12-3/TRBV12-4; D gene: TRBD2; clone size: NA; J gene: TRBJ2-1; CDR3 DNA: TGTGCCAGCAAAAAGCGGGAGTCATACAATGAGCAGTTCTTC; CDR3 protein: CASKKRESYNEQFF
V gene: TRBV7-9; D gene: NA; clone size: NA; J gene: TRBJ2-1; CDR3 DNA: TGTGCCAGCAGCTTACTTGATGATGGTGAGCAGTTCTTC; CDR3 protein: CASSLLDDGEQFF
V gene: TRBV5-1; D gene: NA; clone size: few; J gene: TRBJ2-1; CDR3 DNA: TGCGCCAGCCAACAGGGAGAGCGGTACAATGAGCAGTTCTTC; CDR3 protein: CASQQGERYNEQFF
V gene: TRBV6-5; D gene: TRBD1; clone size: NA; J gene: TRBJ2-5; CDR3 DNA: TGTGCCACCCGGACAGGGTCAGAGACCCAGTACTTC; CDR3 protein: CATRTGSETQYF
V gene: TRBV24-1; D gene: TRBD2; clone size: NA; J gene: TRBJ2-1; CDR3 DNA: TGTGCCACCAGTGAGGCGCGAGGGGGGGCGAATCGCAGCAGCGGGAGTATCCATGAGCAGTTCTTC; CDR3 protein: CATSEARGGANRSSGSIHEQFF
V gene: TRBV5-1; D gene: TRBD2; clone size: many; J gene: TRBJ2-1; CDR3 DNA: TGCGCCAGCAGCTTCCGGACTAGCGGGAGGGGTGAGCAGTTCTTC; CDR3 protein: CASSFRTSGRGEQFF
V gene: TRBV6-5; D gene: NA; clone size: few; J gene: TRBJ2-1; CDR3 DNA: TGTGCCAGCAGTTACGACGGCCGTTCCTACAATGAGCAGTTCTTC; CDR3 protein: CASSYDGRSYNEQFF
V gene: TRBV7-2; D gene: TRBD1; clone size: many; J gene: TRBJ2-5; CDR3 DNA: TGTGCCAGCAGCTTAGGGGGACAGGTTTTCTACTTC; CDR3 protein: CASSLGGQVFYF
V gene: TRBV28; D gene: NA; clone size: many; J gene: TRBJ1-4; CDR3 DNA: TGTGCCAGCAGATTCCCGCGGCTAAATGAAAAACTGTTTTTT; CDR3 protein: CASRFPRLNEKLFF
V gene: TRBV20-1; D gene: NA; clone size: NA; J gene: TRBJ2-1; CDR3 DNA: TGCAGTGCTAGAGTACTAGCTGGTAATCATGAGCAGTTCTTC; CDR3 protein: CSARVLAGNHEQFF
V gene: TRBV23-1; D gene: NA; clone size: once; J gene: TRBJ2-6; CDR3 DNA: TGCGCCGGCAGCGGGCCCCCTTGCCCTGGGGCCAACGTCCTGACTTTC; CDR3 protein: CAGSGPPCPGANVLTF
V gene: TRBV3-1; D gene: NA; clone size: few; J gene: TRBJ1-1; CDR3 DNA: TGTGCCAGCAGCCAAGTCGGACAAGAAGCTTTCTTT; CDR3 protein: CASSQVGQEAFF
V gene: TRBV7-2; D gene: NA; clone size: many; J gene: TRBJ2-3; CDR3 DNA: TGTGCCAGCAGCTTCCCTAACACAGATACGCAGTATTTT; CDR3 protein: CASSFPNTDTQYF
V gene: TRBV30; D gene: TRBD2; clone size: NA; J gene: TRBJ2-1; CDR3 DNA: TGTGCCAGTACTAGCGGGAGGGTGGTTGAGCAGTTCTTC; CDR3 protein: CASTSGRVVEQFF
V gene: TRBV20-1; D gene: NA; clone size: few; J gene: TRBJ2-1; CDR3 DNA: TGCAGTGCCCAGTTCGGGAGTTCCAGGGTGGATGAGCAGTTCTTC; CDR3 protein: CSAQFGSSRVDEQFF
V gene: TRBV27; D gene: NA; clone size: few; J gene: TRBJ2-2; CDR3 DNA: TGTGCCAGCAGCCCATTTCGGGGCTCTCGCCCCGGGGAGCTGTTTTTT; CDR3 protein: CASSPFRGSRPGELFF
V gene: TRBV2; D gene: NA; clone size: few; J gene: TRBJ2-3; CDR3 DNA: TGTGCCAGCAGTGGGGTAGCAGCTAGCACAGATACGCAGTATTTT; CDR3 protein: CASSGVAASTDTQYF
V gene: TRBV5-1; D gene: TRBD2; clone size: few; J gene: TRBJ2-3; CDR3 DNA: TGCGCCAGCAGCTTGGATGGCGGGAGGGCCTCAGATACGCAGTATTTT; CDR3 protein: CASSLDGGRASDTQYF
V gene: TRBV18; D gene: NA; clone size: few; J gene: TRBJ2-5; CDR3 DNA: TGTGCCAGCTCTACCGCAGGAACTCAAGAGACCCAGTACTTC; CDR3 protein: CASSTAGTQETQYF
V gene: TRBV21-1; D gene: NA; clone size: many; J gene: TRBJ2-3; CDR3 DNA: TGTGCCAGCAGCAAACCCCGGGGTTGTTTATCGGGTACGCAGTATTTT; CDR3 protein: CASSKPRGCLSGTQYF
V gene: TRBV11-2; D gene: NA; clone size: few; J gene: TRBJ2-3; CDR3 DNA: TGTGCCAGCAGCTTAGAGTCAGATACGCAGTATTTT; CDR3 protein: CASSLESDTQYF
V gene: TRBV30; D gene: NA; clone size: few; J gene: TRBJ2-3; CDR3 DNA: TGTGCCTGGAGCCAAACTACGCAGTATTTT; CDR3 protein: CAWSQTTQYF
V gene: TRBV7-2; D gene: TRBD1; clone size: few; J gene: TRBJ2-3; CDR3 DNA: TGTGCCAGCAGCTTAGGGGCAGGGGGCTTAGGGGATACGCAGTATTTT; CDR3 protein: CASSLGAGGLGDTQYF
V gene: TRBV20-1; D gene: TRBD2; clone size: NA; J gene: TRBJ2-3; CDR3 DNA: TGCAGTGCGAACCCTAGCGGGCGCACAGATACGCAGTATTTT; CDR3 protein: CSANPSGRTDTQYF
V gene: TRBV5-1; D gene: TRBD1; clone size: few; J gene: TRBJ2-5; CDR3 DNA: TGCGCCAGCAGCCCTAACAGGGGGTTCCTGGAGACCCAGTACTTC; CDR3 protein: CASSPNRGFLETQYF
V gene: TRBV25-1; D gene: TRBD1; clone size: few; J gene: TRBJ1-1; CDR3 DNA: TGTGCCAGCAGTGAAGGGACAGCGGGCCCCCTGGGCACTGAAGCTTTCTTT; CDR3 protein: CASSEGTAGPLGTEAFF
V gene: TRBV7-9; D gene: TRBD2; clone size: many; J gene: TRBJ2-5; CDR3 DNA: TGTGCCAGCAGCTCTAGCGGGAGGGCCACAGAGACCCAGTACTTC; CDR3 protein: CASSSSGRATETQYF
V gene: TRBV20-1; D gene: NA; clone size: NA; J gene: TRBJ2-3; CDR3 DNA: TGCAGTGCTAGACGGACAGGAGGGGGCACAGATACGCAGTATTTT; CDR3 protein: CSARRTGGGTDTQYF
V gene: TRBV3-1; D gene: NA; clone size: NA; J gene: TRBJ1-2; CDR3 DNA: TGTGCCAGCAGCCAATCAGAGACAGGTAGCTATGGCTACACCTTC; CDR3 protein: CASSQSETGSYGYTF